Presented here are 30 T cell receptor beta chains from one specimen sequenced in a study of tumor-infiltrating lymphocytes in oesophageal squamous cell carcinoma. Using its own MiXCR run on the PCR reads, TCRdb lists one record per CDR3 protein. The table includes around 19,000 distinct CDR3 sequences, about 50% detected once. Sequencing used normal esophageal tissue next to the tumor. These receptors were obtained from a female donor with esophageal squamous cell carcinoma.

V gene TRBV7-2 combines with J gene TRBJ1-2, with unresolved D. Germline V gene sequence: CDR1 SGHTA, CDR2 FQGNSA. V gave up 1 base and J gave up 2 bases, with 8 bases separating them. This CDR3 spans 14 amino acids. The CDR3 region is CASSLVWTNYGYTF. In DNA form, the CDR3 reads TGTGCCAGCAGCTTAGTTTGGACGAACTATGGCTACACCTTC.

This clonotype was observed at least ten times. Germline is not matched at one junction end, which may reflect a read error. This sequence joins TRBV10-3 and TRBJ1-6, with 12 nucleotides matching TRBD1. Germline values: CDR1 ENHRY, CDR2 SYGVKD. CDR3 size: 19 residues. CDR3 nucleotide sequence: TGTGCCATCAGTGTGTATTCCGGGACAGGGGGCTCCTATAATTCACCCCTCCACTTC. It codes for CAISVYSGTGGSYNSPLHF.

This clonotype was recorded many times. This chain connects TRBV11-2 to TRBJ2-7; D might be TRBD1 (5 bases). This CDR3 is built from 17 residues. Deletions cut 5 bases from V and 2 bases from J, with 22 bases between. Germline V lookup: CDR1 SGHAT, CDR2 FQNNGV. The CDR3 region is CASSNAFRVLVTYEQYF. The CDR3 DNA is TGTGCCAGCAGCAACGCCTTCAGGGTCCTAGTCACCTACGAGCAGTACTTC.

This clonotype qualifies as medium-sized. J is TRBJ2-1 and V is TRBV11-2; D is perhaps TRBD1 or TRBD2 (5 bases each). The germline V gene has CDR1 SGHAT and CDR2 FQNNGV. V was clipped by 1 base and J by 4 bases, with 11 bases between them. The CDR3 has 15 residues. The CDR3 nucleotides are TGTGCCAGCAGCTTAGGGCCGGGACCTTACAATGAGCAGTTCTTC. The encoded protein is CASSLGPGPYNEQFF.

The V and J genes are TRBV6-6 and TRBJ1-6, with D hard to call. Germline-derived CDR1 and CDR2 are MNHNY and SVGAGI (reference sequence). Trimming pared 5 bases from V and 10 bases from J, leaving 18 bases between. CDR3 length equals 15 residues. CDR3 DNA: TGTGCCAGCAGTATCCTGGGAGGCAAGAAGTCACCCCTCCACTTT. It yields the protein CASSILGGKKSPLHF.

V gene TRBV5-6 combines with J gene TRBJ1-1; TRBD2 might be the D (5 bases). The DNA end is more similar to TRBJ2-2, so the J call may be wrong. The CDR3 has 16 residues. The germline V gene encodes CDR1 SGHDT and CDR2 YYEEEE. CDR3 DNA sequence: TGTGCCAGCAGCTTGGCCTGGACGACGGGGACCGGGGAGCTGTTTTTT. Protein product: CASSLAWTTGTGELFF.

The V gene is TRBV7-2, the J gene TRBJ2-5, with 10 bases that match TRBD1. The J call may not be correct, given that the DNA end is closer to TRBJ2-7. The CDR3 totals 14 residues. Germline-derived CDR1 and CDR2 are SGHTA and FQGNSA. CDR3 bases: TGTGCCAGCAGCTATGGGACAGGGGCCTACGAGCAGTACTTC. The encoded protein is CASSYGTGAYEQYF.

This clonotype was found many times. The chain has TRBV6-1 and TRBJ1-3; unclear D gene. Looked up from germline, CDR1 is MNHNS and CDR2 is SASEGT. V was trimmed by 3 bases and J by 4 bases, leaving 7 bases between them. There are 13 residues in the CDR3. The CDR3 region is CASSDPTGNTIYF. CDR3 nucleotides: TGTGCCAGCAGTGACCCGACAGGAAACACCATATATTTT.

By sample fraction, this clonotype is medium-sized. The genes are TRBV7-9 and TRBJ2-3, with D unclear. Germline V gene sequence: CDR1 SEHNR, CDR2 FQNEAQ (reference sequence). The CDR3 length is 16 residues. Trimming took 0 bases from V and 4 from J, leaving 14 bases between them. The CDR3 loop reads CASSLAASMVADTQYF. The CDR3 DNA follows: TGTGCCAGCAGCTTAGCCGCTAGTATGGTCGCAGATACGCAGTATTTT.

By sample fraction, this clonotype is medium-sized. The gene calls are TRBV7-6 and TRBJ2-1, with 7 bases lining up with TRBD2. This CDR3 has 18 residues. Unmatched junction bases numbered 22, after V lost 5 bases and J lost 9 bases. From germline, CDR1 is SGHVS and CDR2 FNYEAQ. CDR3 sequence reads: CASSPTRGDYGPGGEQFF. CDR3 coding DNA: TGTGCCAGCAGCCCCACTCGGGGGGACTACGGTCCGGGTGGTGAGCAGTTCTTC.

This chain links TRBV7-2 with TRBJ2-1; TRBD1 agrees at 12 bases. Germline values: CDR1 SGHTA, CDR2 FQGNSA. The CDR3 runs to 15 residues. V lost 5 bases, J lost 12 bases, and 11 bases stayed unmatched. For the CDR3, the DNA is TGTGCCAGCAGCCCCGGGACAGGGGGCGGAATATCGCAGTTCTTC. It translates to CASSPGTGGGISQFF.

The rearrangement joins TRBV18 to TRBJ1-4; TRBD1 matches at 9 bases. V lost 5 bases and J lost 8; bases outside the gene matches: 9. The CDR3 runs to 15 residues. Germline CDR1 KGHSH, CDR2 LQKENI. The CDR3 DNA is TGTGCCAGCTCAGTCAACAGGGGGCCTTTAGAAAAACTGTTTTTT. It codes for CASSVNRGPLEKLFF.

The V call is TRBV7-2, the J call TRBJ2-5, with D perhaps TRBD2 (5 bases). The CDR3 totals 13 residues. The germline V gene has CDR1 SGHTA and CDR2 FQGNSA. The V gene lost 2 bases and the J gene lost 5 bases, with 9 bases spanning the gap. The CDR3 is CASSLNWEETQYF. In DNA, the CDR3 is TGTGCCAGCAGCTTAAACTGGGAGGAGACCCAGTACTTC.

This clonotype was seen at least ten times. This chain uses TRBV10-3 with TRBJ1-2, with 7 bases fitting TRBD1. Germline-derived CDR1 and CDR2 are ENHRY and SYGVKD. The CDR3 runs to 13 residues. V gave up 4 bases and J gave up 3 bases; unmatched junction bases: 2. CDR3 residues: CAISATGDYGYTF. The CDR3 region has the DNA TGTGCCATCAGTGCTACAGGGGACTATGGCTACACCTTC.

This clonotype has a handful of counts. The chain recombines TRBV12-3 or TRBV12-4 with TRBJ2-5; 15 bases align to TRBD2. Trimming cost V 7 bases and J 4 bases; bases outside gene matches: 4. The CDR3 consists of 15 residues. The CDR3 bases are TGTGCCAGCACTATGGGACTAGCGGGAGGAGAGACCCAGTACTTC. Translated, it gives CASTMGLAGGETQYF.

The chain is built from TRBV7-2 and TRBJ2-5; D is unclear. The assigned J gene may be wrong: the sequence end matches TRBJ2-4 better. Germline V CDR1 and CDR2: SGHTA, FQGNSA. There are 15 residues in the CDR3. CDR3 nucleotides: TGTGCCAGCAGCTCACTGGACGTAAGTTGGCACATTCAGTACTTC. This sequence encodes CASSSLDVSWHIQYF.

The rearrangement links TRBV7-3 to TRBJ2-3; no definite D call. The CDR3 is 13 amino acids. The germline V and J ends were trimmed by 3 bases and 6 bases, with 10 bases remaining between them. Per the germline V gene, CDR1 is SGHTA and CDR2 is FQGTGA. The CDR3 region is CASSFNGGDTQYF. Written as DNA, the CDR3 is TGTGCCAGCAGCTTTAACGGTGGGGATACGCAGTATTTT. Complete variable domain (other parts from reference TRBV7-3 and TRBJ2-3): GAGVSQTPSNKVTEKGKYVELRCDPISGHTALYWYRQSLGQGPEFLIYFQGTGAADDSGLPNDRFFAVRPEGSVSTLKIQRTERGDSAVYLCASSFNGGDTQYFGPGTRLTVL.

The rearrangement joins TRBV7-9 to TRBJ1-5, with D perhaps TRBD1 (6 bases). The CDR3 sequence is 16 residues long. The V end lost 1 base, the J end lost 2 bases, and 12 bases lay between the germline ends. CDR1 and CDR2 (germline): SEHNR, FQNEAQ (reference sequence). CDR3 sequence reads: CASSLGWAGGNQPQHF. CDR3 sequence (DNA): TGTGCCAGCAGCTTAGGGTGGGCAGGGGGCAATCAGCCCCAGCATTTT.

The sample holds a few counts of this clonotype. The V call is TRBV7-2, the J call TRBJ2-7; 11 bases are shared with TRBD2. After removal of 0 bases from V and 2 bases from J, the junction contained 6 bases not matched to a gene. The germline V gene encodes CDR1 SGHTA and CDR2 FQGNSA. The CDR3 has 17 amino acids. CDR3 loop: CASSLAPTSGAAYEQYF. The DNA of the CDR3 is TGTGCCAGCAGCTTAGCCCCGACTAGCGGGGCCGCCTACGAGCAGTACTTC. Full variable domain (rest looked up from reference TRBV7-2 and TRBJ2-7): GAGVSQSPSNKVTEKGKDVELRCDPISGHTALYWYRQSLGQGLEFLIYFQGNSAPDKSGLPSDRFSAERTGGSVSTLTIQRTQQEDSAVYLCASSLAPTSGAAYEQYFGPGTRLTVT.

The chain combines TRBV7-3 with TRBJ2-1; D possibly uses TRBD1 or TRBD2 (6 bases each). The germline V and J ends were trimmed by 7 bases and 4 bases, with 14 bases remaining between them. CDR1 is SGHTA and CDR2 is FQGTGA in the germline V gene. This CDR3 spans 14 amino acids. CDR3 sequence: CASTMGGVYNEQFF. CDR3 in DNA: TGTGCCAGCACTATGGGGGGCGTTTACAATGAGCAGTTCTTC.

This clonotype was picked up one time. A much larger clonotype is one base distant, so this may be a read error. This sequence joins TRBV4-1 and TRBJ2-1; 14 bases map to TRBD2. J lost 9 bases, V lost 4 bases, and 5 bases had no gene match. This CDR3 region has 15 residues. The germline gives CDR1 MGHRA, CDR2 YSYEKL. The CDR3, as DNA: TGCGCCAGCAGCCCCGCGGGACTAGCGGGAGTTGAGCAGTTCTTC. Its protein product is CASSPAGLAGVEQFF.

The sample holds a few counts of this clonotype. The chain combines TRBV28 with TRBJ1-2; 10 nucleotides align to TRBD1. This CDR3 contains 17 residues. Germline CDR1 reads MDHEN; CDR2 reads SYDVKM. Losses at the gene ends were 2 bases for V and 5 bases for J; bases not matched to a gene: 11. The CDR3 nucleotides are TGTGCCAGCAGTTTACGTACCGGGACAGGGGTTATATATGGCTACACCTTC. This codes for CASSLRTGTGVIYGYTF.

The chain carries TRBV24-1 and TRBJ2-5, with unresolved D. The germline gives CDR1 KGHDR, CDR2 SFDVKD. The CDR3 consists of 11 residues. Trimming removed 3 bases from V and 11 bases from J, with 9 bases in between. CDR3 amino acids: CATSDVSEQYF. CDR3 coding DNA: TGTGCCACCAGTGATGTCAGTGAGCAGTACTTC.

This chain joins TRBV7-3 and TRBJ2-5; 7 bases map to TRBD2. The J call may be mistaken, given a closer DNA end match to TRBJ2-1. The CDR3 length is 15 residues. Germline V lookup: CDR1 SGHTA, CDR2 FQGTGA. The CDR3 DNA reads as TGTGCCAGCAGCCGGTGGGCGGGAGAGGGAAATGAGCAGTTCTTC. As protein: CASSRWAGEGNEQFF.

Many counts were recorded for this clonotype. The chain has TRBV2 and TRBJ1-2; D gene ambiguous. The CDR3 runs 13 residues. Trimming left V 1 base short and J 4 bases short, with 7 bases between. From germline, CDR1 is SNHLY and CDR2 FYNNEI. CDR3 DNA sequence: TGTGCCAGCAGTGAAGGAATAACCTATGGCTACACCTTC. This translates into CASSEGITYGYTF.

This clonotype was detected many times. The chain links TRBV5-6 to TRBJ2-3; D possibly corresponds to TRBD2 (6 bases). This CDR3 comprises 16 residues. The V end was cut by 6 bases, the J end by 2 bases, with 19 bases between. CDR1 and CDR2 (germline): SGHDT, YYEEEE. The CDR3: CASTSDSAGFTDTQYF. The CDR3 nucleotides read TGTGCCAGCACCTCAGATAGCGCGGGGTTCACAGATACGCAGTATTTT.

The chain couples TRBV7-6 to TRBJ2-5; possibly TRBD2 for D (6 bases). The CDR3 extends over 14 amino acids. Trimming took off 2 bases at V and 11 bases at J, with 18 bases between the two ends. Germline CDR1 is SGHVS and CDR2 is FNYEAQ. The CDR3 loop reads CASSLSSEWREQYF. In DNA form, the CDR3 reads TGTGCCAGCAGCTTATCCTCGGAGTGGAGGGAGCAGTACTTC.

CDR3 amino acids: CASSLFGETQYF. CDR3 sequence (DNA): TGTGCCAGCAGCTTATTTGGGGAGACCCAGTACTTC. The rearrangement uses TRBV11-3 and TRBJ2-5; D gene unclear. V lost 2 bases and J lost 5, with 6 bases in between. The CDR3 runs to 12 residues. Germline CDR1 is SGHNT and CDR2 is YENEEA.

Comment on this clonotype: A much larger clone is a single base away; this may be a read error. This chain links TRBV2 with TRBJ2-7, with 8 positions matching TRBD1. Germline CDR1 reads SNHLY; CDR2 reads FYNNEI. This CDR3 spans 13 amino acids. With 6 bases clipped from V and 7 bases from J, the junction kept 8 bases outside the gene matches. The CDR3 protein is CASRVGQVNEQYF. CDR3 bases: TGTGCCAGCAGGGTGGGACAGGTCAATGAGCAGTACTTC.

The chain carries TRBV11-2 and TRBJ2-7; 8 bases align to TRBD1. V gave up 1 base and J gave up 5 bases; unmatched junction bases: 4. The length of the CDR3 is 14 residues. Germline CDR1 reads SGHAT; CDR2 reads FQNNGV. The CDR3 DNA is TGTGCCAGCAGCTTAGCCCCGACAGGGGACGAGCAGTACTTC. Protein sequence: CASSLAPTGDEQYF.